The subject of this entry is one TCR beta chain. Its antigen is not known. This entry comes from a study of cytomegalovirus exposure and HLA in healthy donors. Study-wide results and limits: An analysis was carried out later, and it reportedly showed fewer N-insertions in an Asian-associated ancestry cluster than the roughly 700-donor mean. Later analysis identified about 15,000 TCR beta sequences associated with HLA alleles, using a false discovery rate threshold of 0.05.

PCR primers comprised 60 Vbeta and 13 Jbeta primers. TCRdb's copy holds only in-frame clones and misses some; the assay was immunoSEQ multiplex PCR. The repertoire holds 250,000 or so clones, 85% to 95% seen once, with 1.7% in the top ten. Donors counted as nominally healthy when sampled, yet unrecorded immune exposures were likely. This CDR3 is 13 amino acids long. Germline assignment: CDR1 MNHEY and CDR2 SVGAGI. V is TRBV6-5 and J is TRBJ2-5; no clear D gene. TRBJ2-7 explains the end of the DNA better; the J call may be wrong. Specimen: PBMCs. The receptor was derived from a girl aged 2-10 years in good health and CMV-seronegative. CDR3 nucleotide sequence: TGTGCCAGCAGTTACTCGGTTCTTTACGAGCAGTACTTC. It yields the protein CASSYSVLYEQYF.